The 16 T cell receptor beta chains reported below all come from one sample, sequenced in a study of T cells in Graves' hyperthyroidism and ophthalmopathy. Amplified TCR beta CDR3 regions came from RNA transcripts. The HTBI set primed first-round TCR CDR3 RT-PCR. Each CDR3 protein is one row after TCRdb ran MiXCR on the multiplex PCR reads. Of 620,000 or so distinct CDR3 sequences in the sample, about 14% were seen once. Sequenced material: blood. All receptors come from a woman aged 50 to 60 with Graves' ophthalmopathy.

This clonotype occurred a few times. This chain connects TRBV9 to TRBJ1-2, with 7 bases aligning to TRBD1. CDR1 SGDLS and CDR2 YYNGEE come from the germline V gene. Losses at the gene ends were 5 bases for V and 0 bases for J; bases not matched to a gene: 4. The CDR3 contains 14 residues. The DNA of the CDR3 is TGTGCCAGCAGAGGGGACAGTACTAACTATGGCTACACCTTC. Translating it yields CASRGDSTNYGYTF.

The chain is built from TRBV4-3 and TRBJ2-1; possibly TRBD1 for D (6 bases). The CDR3 consists of 17 residues. Trimming took off 0 bases at V and 1 base at J, with 13 bases between the two ends. Germline CDR1 and CDR2: LGHNA and YSLEER. The CDR3 DNA reads TGCGCCAGCAGCCAAGATCTAAGGGGGAGATCCTACAATGAGCAGTTCTTC. As protein: CASSQDLRGRSYNEQFF.

The chain joins TRBV20-1 to TRBJ2-7, with D unresolved. V was clipped by 2 bases and J by 7 bases, with 9 bases between them. The CDR3 extends over 11 amino acids. Germline V gives CDR1 DFQATT, CDR2 SNEGSKA (reference sequence). CDR3 coding DNA: TGCAGTGCTAGAAGAACTGAGGAGCAGTACTTC. Amino acids: CSARRTEEQYF.

This clonotype came up many times. The V call is TRBV28, the J call TRBJ1-5; the D is unclear. Deletions cut 3 bases from V and 7 bases from J, with 4 bases between. The CDR3 runs to 11 residues. CDR1 MDHEN and CDR2 SYDVKM come from the germline V gene. This CDR3 is CASSLRQPQHF. The DNA for the CDR3 is TGTGCCAGCAGTTTGAGGCAGCCCCAGCATTTT.

The rearrangement links TRBV15 to TRBJ2-7; D gene uncertain. Germline V gene sequence: CDR1 LNHNV, CDR2 YYDKDF (reference sequence). The CDR3 is made up of 13 amino acids. Trimming pared 8 bases from V and 4 bases from J, leaving 15 bases between. CDR3 in DNA: TGTGCCACCCAAAGGGCCCCCACGTACGAGCAGTACTTC. Encoded protein: CATQRAPTYEQYF.

The rearrangement joins TRBV7-9 to TRBJ2-1, with 10 bases matching TRBD1. Looked up from germline, CDR1 is SEHNR and CDR2 is FQNEAQ (reference sequence). The CDR3 is made up of 17 amino acids. Losses at the gene ends were 1 base for V and 8 bases for J; bases not matched to a gene: 11. CDR3 residues: CASSLGGDRGRGYEQFF. Written as DNA, the CDR3 is TGTGCCAGCAGCTTAGGGGGCGACAGGGGGCGCGGTTATGAGCAGTTCTTC.

Many counts were recorded for this clonotype. The chain links TRBV13 to TRBJ2-3; 8 bases fit TRBD1. CDR3 length: 15 amino acids. V shed 5 bases, J shed 1 base, and the junction held 5 bases outside the gene matches. Germline values: CDR1 PRHDT, CDR2 FYEKMQ (reference sequence). Here the CDR3 DNA reads TGTGCCAGCAGCCGACGGGACAGGCGCACAGATACGCAGTATTTT. Its translation is CASSRRDRRTDTQYF.

This clonotype was seen repeatedly, ten times or more. This chain uses TRBV12-3 or TRBV12-4 with TRBJ1-5, with 7 bases matching TRBD1. The CDR3 loop spans 15 amino acids. V dropped 7 bases and J dropped 6; count of bases not matched to a gene: 12. CDR3: CASTQGQVWSQPQHF. For the CDR3, the DNA is TGTGCCAGCACTCAAGGACAGGTTTGGAGTCAGCCCCAGCATTTT.

The V gene is TRBV6-2 or TRBV6-3, the J gene TRBJ2-1, with 7 positions matching TRBD1. Unmatched junction bases numbered 17, after V lost 7 bases and J lost 8 bases. The CDR3 has 16 amino acids. CDR1 MNHEY and CDR2 SVGEGT come from the germline V gene. This CDR3 reads CASTRQGPTLIDEQFF. In nucleotides, the CDR3 is TGTGCCAGCACCCGACAGGGACCGACCTTAATAGATGAGCAGTTCTTC.

The rearrangement joins TRBV27 to TRBJ2-2; 8 bases are shared with TRBD1. The CDR3 extends over 16 amino acids. The germline V gene has CDR1 MNHEY and CDR2 SMNVEV (reference sequence). V trimming: 3 bases; J trimming: 4 bases; junction bases outside the gene matches: 7. The CDR3 DNA reads as TGTGCCAGCAGTTTCTCAGGGGGCATGGGCACCGGGGAGCTGTTTTTT. Translated, it gives CASSFSGGMGTGELFF.

On this clonotype: The junction departs from the called germline gene at one end, perhaps through a read error. The chain joins TRBV6-4 to TRBJ2-2; possible D gene TRBD2, 5 bases. The CDR3 consists of 13 residues. Germline lookup yields CDR1 MRHNA and CDR2 SNTAGT. The CDR3 region is CASSEENTGELSF. CDR3 sequence (DNA): TGTGCCAGCAGTGAGGAGAACACCGGGGAGCTGTCTTTT.

This clonotype has at least ten counts. The rearrangement links TRBV7-2 to TRBJ2-3; weak D call: TRBD2 (6 bases). CDR1 is SGHTA and CDR2 is FQGNSA in the germline V gene. This CDR3 contains 13 residues. Deletions cut 3 bases from V and 5 bases from J, with 9 bases between. In DNA, the CDR3 is TGTGCCAGCAGCTTGCTAGCGAGAGATACGCAGTATTTT. It translates to CASSLLARDTQYF.

This clonotype came up many times. The chain links TRBV5-1 to TRBJ2-7, with TRBD2 matching over 7 bases. Germline CDR1 and CDR2: SGHRS and YFSETQ. The junction had 14 bases not matched to a gene; V was cut back by 4 bases and J by 7 bases. The CDR3 has 15 residues. The DNA of the CDR3 is TGCGCCAGCAGCCCGTCTAGCGGAGGTCCCTTGGAGCAGTACTTC. Protein: CASSPSSGGPLEQYF. The full variable domain, its missing parts supplied by reference TRBV5-1 and TRBJ2-7, is KAGVTQTPRYLIKTRGQQVTLSCSPISGHRSVSWYQQTPGQGLQFLFEYFSETQRNKGNFPGRFSGRQFSNSRSEMNVSTLELGDSALYLCASSPSSGGPLEQYFGPGTRLTVT.

This clonotype was counted ten times or more. The chain carries TRBV20-1 and TRBJ2-1, with 12 nucleotides matching TRBD2. CDR3 size: 16 residues. Losses at the gene ends were 6 bases for V and 10 bases for J; bases not matched to a gene: 16. The V gene's germline CDR1 is DFQATT and CDR2 SNEGSKA (reference sequence). Here the CDR3 reads CSATPRLAGAQREQFF. In nucleotides, the CDR3 is TGCAGTGCAACCCCTAGACTAGCGGGAGCCCAGAGGGAGCAGTTCTTC.

The chain couples TRBV20-1 to TRBJ1-1; 9 positions match TRBD1. The CDR3 spans 13 residues. The junction had 10 bases not matched to a gene; V was cut back by 4 bases and J by 10 bases. The V gene's germline CDR1 is DFQATT and CDR2 SNEGSKA (reference sequence). The CDR3 DNA follows: TGCAGTGCTACACAGGGGGCGCTTCCCGGAGCTTTCTTT. Translation gives CSATQGALPGAFF.

V and J are TRBV7-9 and TRBJ1-1; D is ambiguous. Germline assignment: CDR1 SEHNR and CDR2 FQNEAQ (reference sequence). V dropped 5 bases and J dropped 10 bases, with 17 bases sitting between them. The CDR3 length is 13 residues. CDR3 in amino acids: CASSHLNTKGAFF. In DNA form, the CDR3 reads TGTGCCAGCAGCCATTTGAATACGAAGGGAGCTTTCTTT. Looking up the rest from reference TRBV7-9 and TRBJ1-1 gives the full variable domain: DTGVSQNPRHKITKRGQNVTFRCDPISEHNRLYWYRQTLGQGPEFLTYFQNEAQLEKSRLLSDRFSAERPKGSFSTLEIQRTEQGDSAMYLCASSHLNTKGAFFGQGTRLTVV.